Listed below are T cell receptor beta chains from one sample, sequenced in a study of blood T cell repertoires in COVID-19. TCRdb keeps only in-frame clones here, not all; method: immunoSEQ multiplex PCR. The sample records 240,000 or so clones, roughly 79% being singletons. The sequencing input was peripheral blood. The receptors were sampled from a woman over 75 with COVID-19, enrolled during active disease. The CDR3 runs from the conserved cysteine through the conserved F or W. Fields, in order: J gene, D gene, V gene, clone size, CDR3 DNA, CDR3 protein. D genes are given only for firm matches. Not every row has a clone size; where given, it reads once, few, many or a size class.

J gene: TRBJ2-3; D gene: TRBD2; V gene: TRBV27; clone size: once; CDR3 DNA: TGTGCCAGCAGTATCTCTAGCGGGAGTACTTCGGATACGCAGTATTTT; CDR3 protein: CASSISSGSTSDTQYF
J gene: TRBJ2-7; D gene: NA; V gene: TRBV19; clone size: NA; CDR3 DNA: TGTGCCAGTAGTATAGCCGGTGAATCCTACGAGCAGTACTTC; CDR3 protein: CASSIAGESYEQYF
J gene: TRBJ2-3; D gene: NA; V gene: TRBV6-4; clone size: NA; CDR3 DNA: TGTGCCAGCAGTGCCGAATACATGACAGATACGCAGTATTTT; CDR3 protein: CASSAEYMTDTQYF
J gene: TRBJ1-4; D gene: NA; V gene: TRBV7-9; clone size: NA; CDR3 DNA: TGTGCCAGCACCATTAGGACACAGGGTGGAAATGAAAAACTGTTTTTT; CDR3 protein: CASTIRTQGGNEKLFF
J gene: TRBJ1-4; D gene: NA; V gene: TRBV5-1; clone size: NA; CDR3 DNA: TGCGCCAGCAGCACGTCGACAGCGAACAATGAAAAACTGTTTTTT; CDR3 protein: CASSTSTANNEKLFF
J gene: TRBJ2-7; D gene: NA; V gene: TRBV7-2; clone size: NA; CDR3 DNA: TGTGCCAGCAGCTTAGCGTCACAATCCTACGAGCAGTACTTC; CDR3 protein: CASSLASQSYEQYF
J gene: TRBJ2-2; D gene: NA; V gene: TRBV21-1; clone size: NA; CDR3 DNA: TGTGCCAGCAGCACTAACACCGGGACAGGGGGCGTGGGAACCGGGGAGCTGTTTTTT; CDR3 protein: CASSTNTGTGGVGTGELFF
J gene: TRBJ1-1; D gene: NA; V gene: TRBV6-5; clone size: NA; CDR3 DNA: TGTGCCAGCAGCCCCGCGCGGGCAGGGAACACTGAAGCTTTCTTT; CDR3 protein: CASSPARAGNTEAFF
J gene: TRBJ1-2; D gene: NA; V gene: TRBV11-2; clone size: NA; CDR3 DNA: TGTGCCAGCTCCCAGGGGTATTTCTACACCTTC; CDR3 protein: CASSQGYFYTF
J gene: TRBJ2-1; D gene: TRBD2; V gene: TRBV5-4; clone size: NA; CDR3 DNA: TGTGCCAGCAGCCACAGGCTAGCGGGAGGTGAGCAGTTCTTC; CDR3 protein: CASSHRLAGGEQFF
J gene: TRBJ1-3; D gene: TRBD1; V gene: TRBV7-9; clone size: NA; CDR3 DNA: TGTGCCAGCAGGCAGACAGGGGCTCCTGGAAACACCATATATTTT; CDR3 protein: CASRQTGAPGNTIYF
J gene: TRBJ2-3; D gene: NA; V gene: TRBV7-3; clone size: NA; CDR3 DNA: TGTGCCAGCAGCTTCGCTAACACAGATACGCAGTATTTT; CDR3 protein: CASSFANTDTQYF
J gene: TRBJ2-1; D gene: TRBD2; V gene: TRBV7-2; clone size: NA; CDR3 DNA: TGTGCCAGCAGCTTAGTGGGGACTAGCGGACCCTACAATGAGCAGTTCTTC; CDR3 protein: CASSLVGTSGPYNEQFF
J gene: TRBJ2-2; D gene: TRBD2; V gene: TRBV29-1; clone size: NA; CDR3 DNA: TGCAGCGCCCGGACTAGCGGGGGGGCCACCGGGGAGCTGTTTTTT; CDR3 protein: CSARTSGGATGELFF
J gene: TRBJ1-2; D gene: NA; V gene: TRBV19; clone size: NA; CDR3 DNA: TGTGCCAGTACTCTGGGACAACATGCCTATGGCTACACCTTC; CDR3 protein: CASTLGQHAYGYTF
J gene: TRBJ1-5; D gene: TRBD1; V gene: TRBV4-1; clone size: NA; CDR3 DNA: TGCGCCAGCAGCCAAGCCGGGACAGACAATCAGCCCCAGCATTTT; CDR3 protein: CASSQAGTDNQPQHF
J gene: TRBJ1-2; D gene: NA; V gene: TRBV29-1; clone size: NA; CDR3 DNA: TGCAGCGTTGGGGAGGGCTATGGCTACACCTTC; CDR3 protein: CSVGEGYGYTF
J gene: TRBJ1-2; D gene: NA; V gene: TRBV2; clone size: NA; CDR3 DNA: TGTGCCAGCAGTGTGGAGGCGTCCAAGAAAGGGGGCTACACCTTC; CDR3 protein: CASSVEASKKGGYTF
J gene: TRBJ1-5; D gene: NA; V gene: TRBV2; clone size: NA; CDR3 DNA: TGTGCCAGCAGTGAATGGGGCGATAGCAATCAGCCCCAGCATTTT; CDR3 protein: CASSEWGDSNQPQHF
J gene: TRBJ1-2; D gene: TRBD1; V gene: TRBV5-1; clone size: NA; CDR3 DNA: TGCGCCAGCAGCTCGGGACAGGGGGCATTTTTGGACTATGGCTACACCTTC; CDR3 protein: CASSSGQGAFLDYGYTF
J gene: TRBJ1-5; D gene: NA; V gene: TRBV5-1; clone size: NA; CDR3 DNA: TGCGCCAGCAGCTTGGCGGGGGGTGACGGTCAGCCCCAGCATTTT; CDR3 protein: CASSLAGGDGQPQHF
J gene: TRBJ1-4; D gene: NA; V gene: TRBV20-1; clone size: NA; CDR3 DNA: TGCAGTGCTAGTCAGAACAGGATGGGGGAAAAACTGTTTTTT; CDR3 protein: CSASQNRMGEKLFF
J gene: TRBJ2-7; D gene: TRBD2; V gene: TRBV5-1; clone size: NA; CDR3 DNA: TGCGCCAGCAGCTTGAGTAGCGGGAGGACCTACGAGCAGTACTTC; CDR3 protein: CASSLSSGRTYEQYF
J gene: TRBJ2-1; D gene: TRBD1; V gene: TRBV29-1; clone size: NA; CDR3 DNA: TGCAGCGTTGAAGATCGACAGGGGATCAACAATGAGCAGTTCTTC; CDR3 protein: CSVEDRQGINNEQFF
J gene: TRBJ2-3; D gene: NA; V gene: TRBV7-2; clone size: NA; CDR3 DNA: TGTGCCAGCAGCTTAGGTCTTGGCAACACAGATACGCAGTATTTT; CDR3 protein: CASSLGLGNTDTQYF
J gene: TRBJ2-1; D gene: TRBD2; V gene: TRBV7-9; clone size: NA; CDR3 DNA: TGTGCCAGCAGCTTCTCAATAGCGGGGGAGAGTTCCTACAATGAGCAGTTCTTC; CDR3 protein: CASSFSIAGESSYNEQFF
J gene: TRBJ1-2; D gene: TRBD1; V gene: TRBV28; clone size: NA; CDR3 DNA: TGTGCCAGCAGTCGCCAGGGGGCGGTAAACTATGGCTACACCTTC; CDR3 protein: CASSRQGAVNYGYTF
J gene: TRBJ1-3; D gene: TRBD1; V gene: TRBV30; clone size: NA; CDR3 DNA: TGTGCCTGGAACGCTAACAGGGGTTGGGGAAACACCATATATTTT; CDR3 protein: CAWNANRGWGNTIYF
J gene: TRBJ1-1; D gene: NA; V gene: TRBV6-6; clone size: NA; CDR3 DNA: TGTGCCAGCAGTTACCCGGGGAACACTGAAGCTTTCTTT; CDR3 protein: CASSYPGNTEAFF
J gene: TRBJ1-1; D gene: NA; V gene: TRBV6-1; clone size: NA; CDR3 DNA: TGTGCCAGCAGTGATATTCGAGGGTCTTTTAAAGCTTTCTTT; CDR3 protein: CASSDIRGSFKAFF
J gene: TRBJ2-1; D gene: TRBD1; V gene: TRBV5-1; clone size: NA; CDR3 DNA: TGCGCCAGCATCCCCGGGACAGGAGCGGACAATGAGCAGTTCTTC; CDR3 protein: CASIPGTGADNEQFF
J gene: TRBJ2-1; D gene: TRBD2; V gene: TRBV11-3; clone size: NA; CDR3 DNA: TGTGCCAGCAGCTTAGGTAGACTAGCGACCCGCAATGAGCAGTTCTTC; CDR3 protein: CASSLGRLATRNEQFF
J gene: TRBJ2-7; D gene: TRBD1; V gene: TRBV7-2; clone size: NA; CDR3 DNA: TGTGCCAGCAGCTTAGTTCGGACAGGGAAAAACGAGCAGTACTTC; CDR3 protein: CASSLVRTGKNEQYF
J gene: TRBJ1-2; D gene: NA; V gene: TRBV5-4; clone size: once; CDR3 DNA: TGTGCCAGCAGCTTGGGAGGGGAGGCTAACTATGGCTACACCTTC; CDR3 protein: CASSLGGEANYGYTF
J gene: TRBJ1-1; D gene: NA; V gene: TRBV7-2; clone size: NA; CDR3 DNA: TGTGCCAGCAGCTTAGCGCTCCGGGGGGAAGCTTTCTTT; CDR3 protein: CASSLALRGEAFF
J gene: TRBJ2-7; D gene: TRBD1; V gene: TRBV3-1/TRBV3-2; clone size: NA; CDR3 DNA: TGTGCCAGCAGCCGCCAGACAGGGGCGAGGAGCTCCTACGAGCAGTACTTC; CDR3 protein: CASSRQTGARSSYEQYF
J gene: TRBJ2-1; D gene: NA; V gene: TRBV5-1; clone size: NA; CDR3 DNA: TGCGCCAGCAGCCTGGGCGGGCAACTGAATGAGCAGTTCTTC; CDR3 protein: CASSLGGQLNEQFF
J gene: TRBJ1-2; D gene: TRBD1; V gene: TRBV5-6; clone size: NA; CDR3 DNA: TGTGCCAGCACCAAGATAGGCAGGGGGCCTGGCTACACCTTC; CDR3 protein: CASTKIGRGPGYTF
J gene: TRBJ1-4; D gene: TRBD1; V gene: TRBV6-5; clone size: NA; CDR3 DNA: TGTGCCAGCAGTCTGACAGGGGGCGCTCAGGAAAAACTGTTTTTT; CDR3 protein: CASSLTGGAQEKLFF
J gene: TRBJ1-4; D gene: NA; V gene: TRBV6-5; clone size: NA; CDR3 DNA: TGTGCCAGCAGGGGGCGGGAGGGAGAAAAACTGTTTTTT; CDR3 protein: CASRGREGEKLFF